The clone carrying this T cell receptor beta chain showed up just a few times. The data derive from a study of naive and memory T cell subsets. The library had UMIs added by 3' ligation of an oligonucleotide to TCR cDNA. Whole blood, around 2.5 ml, came from adult healthy volunteers. Unsorted total RNA, roughly 1 to 1,100 ng, was DNase treated before reverse transcription. Amplification of ligated cDNA took four PCR rounds with SP2 and nested alpha and beta constant primers. Blood and skin TCR RNA was reverse transcribed with alpha and beta constant primers. One entry per CDR3 protein, called by TCRdb with MiXCR from the 5' RACE reads. The table includes over 45,000 distinct CDR3 sequences, roughly 7.5% detected once. CDR1 and CDR2 from the germline V gene are LGHNA and YSLEER. This CDR3 has 16 amino acids. V shed 4 bases and J shed 0 bases, with 13 bases lying between them.

The clonotype was recovered from a female donor in good health. This chain uses TRBV4-3 with TRBJ1-3; D uncertain. Here the CDR3 reads CASSPGAATSGNTIYF. The DNA for the CDR3 is TGCGCCAGCAGCCCCGGAGCGGCAACCTCTGGAAACACCATATATTTT.